This T cell receptor beta chain was obtained from a study of Graves' ophthalmopathy and Graves' hyperthyroidism. Across the study: Peripheral blood collection took place at initial diagnosis, before any treatment.

Whole-study findings and limits: Ophthalmopathy progression was predicted by the model at about 70% sensitivity and 72.22% specificity.

Exclusion applied to patients with other autoimmune diseases, uncontrolled infections, pregnancy or lactation. Germline V gene data show CDR1 as MNHEY and CDR2 as SVGEGT. V shed 6 bases and J shed 3 bases, with 12 bases lying between them. The CDR3 consists of 14 residues. Amplified material comprised TCR beta CDR3 regions derived from RNA transcripts. RT-PCR was first run with HTBI primers, then multiplex PCR in a second round. Using its own MiXCR run on the multiplex PCR reads, TCRdb lists one record per CDR3 protein. The sample holds some 150,000 distinct CDR3 sequences; around 39% are singletons and the top ten take 8% to 9.5%. This clonotype was detected only once. Its antigen is undetermined.

Sequenced sample: peripheral blood. The chain links TRBV6-2 or TRBV6-3 to TRBJ1-5; D possibly corresponds to TRBD1 (5 bases). This sequence was found in a man aged 25 to 40 with Graves' ophthalmopathy. CDR3 coding DNA: TGTGCCAGCAGGGGGCCCCGAGACAATCAGCCCCAGCATTTT. Amino acid sequence: CASRGPRDNQPQHF.